The 17 T cell receptor beta chains below were found in one sample sequenced in a study of blood T cell repertoires in COVID-19. Data came from immunoSEQ multiplex PCR; TCRdb stores just in-frame clones and leaves some out. The data hold roughly 130,000 clones, with around 80% observed a single time. The sequenced material came from peripheral blood. These receptors all stem from a man in his fifties or sixties with active or convalescent COVID-19.

The chain has TRBV11-3 and TRBJ2-3; a possible D gene is TRBD2 (6 bases). The germline V gene has CDR1 SGHNT and CDR2 YENEEA. V lost 5 bases and J 0 bases, leaving 9 bases between the germline ends. This CDR3 spans 14 amino acids. CDR3 DNA: TGTGCCAGCAGCCGGGACTTAAGCACAGATACGCAGTATTTT. Protein product: CASSRDLSTDTQYF.

This chain uses TRBV6-5 with TRBJ1-2, with TRBD1 matching over 11 bases. The J segment lost 1 base and the V segment lost 6 bases, leaving 1 base of the junction unmatched. This CDR3 has 14 amino acids. Per the germline V gene, CDR1 is MNHEY and CDR2 is SVGAGI. The CDR3 region is CASRGQGGNYGYTF. The CDR3 DNA follows: TGTGCCAGCAGGGGACAGGGGGGTAACTATGGCTACACCTTC.

The chain recombines TRBV24-1 with TRBJ2-3; 11 bases are shared with TRBD2. This CDR3 is 20 amino acids long. J gave up 0 bases and V 1 base, and 11 bases lay outside the gene matches. Germline CDR1 is KGHDR and CDR2 is SFDVKD. CDR3 in DNA: TGTGCCACCAGTGATTTCGCTAGCGGGAGGACATGGTCTAGCACAGATACGCAGTATTTT. Translated, it gives CATSDFASGRTWSSTDTQYF.

The CDR3 nucleotides read TGTGCCAGCAGTCGAACGACAGGACTAAACATTCAGTACTTC. It is translated as CASSRTTGLNIQYF. The chain couples TRBV7-6 to TRBJ2-4; the D gene is possibly TRBD1 (6 bases). The germline V gene encodes CDR1 SGHVS and CDR2 FNYEAQ. The CDR3 is made up of 14 amino acids. V lost 6 bases to trimming and J lost 6 bases, with 15 bases between them.

The chain joins TRBV7-2 to TRBJ2-7; 11 bases are a match to TRBD2. This CDR3 region has 16 residues. J lost 1 base, V lost 3 bases, and 5 bases had no gene match. CDR1 is SGHTA, CDR2 FQGNSA, per germline. The CDR3 loop is CASSFLPSGRSYEQYF. The CDR3 region has the DNA TGTGCCAGCAGCTTTCTTCCTAGCGGGAGGTCCTACGAGCAGTACTTC.

The chain recombines TRBV18 with TRBJ1-6; perhaps TRBD1 as D (5 bases). Trimming removed 1 base from V and 7 bases from J, with 8 bases in between. Germline V gives CDR1 KGHSH, CDR2 LQKENI. This CDR3 is 14 amino acids long. Written as DNA, the CDR3 is TGTGCCAGCTCACCACTCCAGGGAAATTCACCCCTCCACTTT. Protein product: CASSPLQGNSPLHF.

The rearrangement joins TRBV5-1 to TRBJ2-3; 7 nucleotides line up with TRBD1. Germline CDR1 reads SGHRS; CDR2 reads YFSETQ. This CDR3 has 15 amino acids. The ends lost 2 bases at V and 6 bases at J; junction bases unmatched: 9. The CDR3 bases are TGCGCCAGCAGCTTCCTGCCACAGGGACAGGATACGCAGTATTTT. This codes for CASSFLPQGQDTQYF.

The V gene is TRBV5-4, the J gene TRBJ2-1; D unresolved. The CDR3 contains 13 residues. The V gene's germline CDR1 is SGHNT and CDR2 YYREEE (reference sequence). With 0 bases removed from V and 8 bases from J, the gap between germline ends came to 9 bases. CDR3 DNA: TGTGCCAGCAGCTTGGTACGAGGCGATGAGCAGTTCTTC. Translating it yields CASSLVRGDEQFF.

This clone occurred a few times. This chain uses TRBV6-5 with TRBJ2-3; 7 bases map to TRBD2. This CDR3 spans 15 amino acids. Germline V gene lookup returns CDR1 MNHEY and CDR2 SVGAGI. V shed 5 bases and J 6 bases; nucleotides not matched to a gene: 11. The CDR3 nucleotides read TGTGCCAGCAGTATCCGGGGGAGGGCAGGTGATACGCAGTATTTT. It translates to CASSIRGRAGDTQYF.

This sequence joins TRBV24-1 and TRBJ2-5; TRBD1 matches at 11 bases. CDR3 length equals 15 residues. With 3 bases clipped from V and 4 bases from J, the junction kept 3 bases outside the gene matches. The germline gives CDR1 KGHDR, CDR2 SFDVKD. The CDR3 sequence: CATSDPGTGGETQYF. DNA for the CDR3: TGTGCCACCAGTGATCCCGGGACAGGGGGAGAGACCCAGTACTTC.

The gene calls are TRBV5-1 and TRBJ2-5, with D perhaps matching TRBD2 (7 bases). This CDR3 region has 15 residues. The germline CDR1 and CDR2 sequences are SGHRS and YFSETQ. V was shortened by 4 bases and J by 5 bases, with 18 bases between the two germline ends. CDR3: CASSPDGGRGETQYF. The DNA for the CDR3 is TGCGCCAGCAGCCCCGACGGGGGGCGAGGGGAGACCCAGTACTTC.

The chain recombines TRBV30 with TRBJ1-5; 9 bases match TRBD1. This CDR3 spans 14 amino acids. Trimming at V came to 3 bases and at J to 6 bases, leaving 6 bases not matched to a gene. The V gene's germline CDR1 is GTSNPN and CDR2 SVGIG (reference sequence). CDR3 sequence: CAWSPNRGPQPQHF. The CDR3 DNA reads TGTGCCTGGAGCCCAAACAGGGGGCCTCAGCCCCAGCATTTT.

This clone was observed a few times. The gene calls are TRBV2 and TRBJ2-5, with 7 bases lining up with TRBD1. This CDR3 has 13 amino acids. The germline gives CDR1 SNHLY, CDR2 FYNNEI. V trimming: 7 bases; J trimming: 2 bases; junction bases outside the gene matches: 4. The DNA of the CDR3 is TGTGCCAGCACCCAACAGGGGCAAGAGACCCAGTACTTC. Its translation: CASTQQGQETQYF.

The chain joins TRBV11-2 to TRBJ2-7, with TRBD2 identical over 7 bases. Trimming took 0 bases from V and 4 from J; bases not matched to a gene: 6. In germline, CDR1 is SGHAT, CDR2 FQNNGV. CDR3 length: 15 residues. The CDR3 DNA is TGTGCCAGCAGCTTAGAATTCGGGGGACTATACGAGCAGTACTTC. This encodes CASSLEFGGLYEQYF.

The chain is built from TRBV24-1 and TRBJ2-5; a weak D match, TRBD2 (5 bases). V was cut by 1 base and J by 2 bases, with 13 bases left in between. Germline V gives CDR1 KGHDR, CDR2 SFDVKD. The CDR3 has 16 amino acids. DNA of the CDR3: TGTGCCACCAGTGATTTCGGGTCACCGGGGCAAGAGACCCAGTACTTC. Protein product: CATSDFGSPGQETQYF.

V usage is TRBV6-2 or TRBV6-3 and J usage is TRBJ2-3, with D possibly being TRBD2 (5 bases). The CDR3 spans 15 residues. From germline, CDR1 is MNHEY and CDR2 SVGEGT. V lost 0 bases and J 0 bases, leaving 7 bases between the germline ends. As DNA, the CDR3 is TGTGCCAGCAGTTACTCCGGCGGGAGCACAGATACGCAGTATTTT. Translated: CASSYSGGSTDTQYF.

The rearrangement joins TRBV18 to TRBJ1-5; no reliable D call. The germline gives CDR1 KGHSH, CDR2 LQKENI. Trimming shortened V by 5 bases and J by 4 bases, and 6 bases separated the two germline ends. The CDR3 loop spans 12 amino acids. The CDR3 DNA sequence: TGTGCCAGCTCAAGGAGGAATCAGCCCCAGCATTTT. As protein: CASSRRNQPQHF.